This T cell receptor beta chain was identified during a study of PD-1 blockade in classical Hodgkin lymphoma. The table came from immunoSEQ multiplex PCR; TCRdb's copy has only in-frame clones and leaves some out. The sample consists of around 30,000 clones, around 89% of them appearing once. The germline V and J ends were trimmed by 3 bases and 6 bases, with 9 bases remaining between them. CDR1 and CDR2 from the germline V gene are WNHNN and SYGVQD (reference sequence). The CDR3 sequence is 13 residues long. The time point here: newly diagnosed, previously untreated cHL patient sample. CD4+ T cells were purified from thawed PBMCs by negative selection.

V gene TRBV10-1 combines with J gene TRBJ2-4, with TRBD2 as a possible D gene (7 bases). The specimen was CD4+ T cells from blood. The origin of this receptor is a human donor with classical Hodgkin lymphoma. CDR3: CASSDGGRNIQYF. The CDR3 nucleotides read TGCGCCAGCAGTGACGGGGGGCGAAACATTCAGTACTTC.